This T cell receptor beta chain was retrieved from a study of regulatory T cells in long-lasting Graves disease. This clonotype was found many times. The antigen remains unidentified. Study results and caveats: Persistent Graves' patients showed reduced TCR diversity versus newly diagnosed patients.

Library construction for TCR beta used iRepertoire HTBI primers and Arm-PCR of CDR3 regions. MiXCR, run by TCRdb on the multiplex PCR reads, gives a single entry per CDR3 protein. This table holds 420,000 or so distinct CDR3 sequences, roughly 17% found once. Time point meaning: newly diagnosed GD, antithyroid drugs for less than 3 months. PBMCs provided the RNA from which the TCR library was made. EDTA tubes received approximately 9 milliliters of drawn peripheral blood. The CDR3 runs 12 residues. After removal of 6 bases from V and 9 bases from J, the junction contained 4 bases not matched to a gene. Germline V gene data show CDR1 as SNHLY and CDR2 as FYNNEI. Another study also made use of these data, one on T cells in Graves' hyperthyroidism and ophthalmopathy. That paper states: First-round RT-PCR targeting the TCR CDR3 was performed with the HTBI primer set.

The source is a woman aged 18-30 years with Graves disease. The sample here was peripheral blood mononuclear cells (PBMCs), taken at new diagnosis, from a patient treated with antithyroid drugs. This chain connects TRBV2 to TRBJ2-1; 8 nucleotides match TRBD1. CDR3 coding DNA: TGTGCCAGCAGGCAGGGGGCCGGTGAGCAGTTCTTC. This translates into CASRQGAGEQFF. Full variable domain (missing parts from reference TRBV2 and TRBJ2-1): EPEVTQTPSHQVTQMGQEVILRCVPISNHLYFYWYRQILGQKVEFLVSFYNNEISEKSEIFDDQFSVERPDGSNFTLKIRSTKLEDSAMYFCASRQGAGEQFFGPGTRLTVL.